This TCR beta chain derives from a study of siplizumab effects on memory and regulatory T cells. The assay was immunoSEQ multiplex PCR, and TCRdb's table has in-frame clones only and misses some. The table lists 50,000 to 60,000 clones, more than 85% of them singletons. V lost 4 bases to trimming and J lost 2 bases, with 16 bases between them. The CDR3 has 16 residues. Germline CDR1 reads SEHNR; CDR2 reads FQNEAQ (reference sequence). The study's findings and limits: Roughly 80-96% of proliferating CD4+ or CD8+ clones lacked an assignable naive or memory phenotype.

With respect to this clone: Its specificity is unknown.

This sequence joins TRBV7-9 and TRBJ2-3; D gene ambiguous. Sample: naive CD8+ T cells sorted from blood. The receptor was isolated from a human donor in good health. CDR3 residues: CASSSPDRDLTDTQYF. CDR3 bases: TGTGCCAGCAGCTCCCCTGACCGAGACCTCACAGATACGCAGTATTTT.